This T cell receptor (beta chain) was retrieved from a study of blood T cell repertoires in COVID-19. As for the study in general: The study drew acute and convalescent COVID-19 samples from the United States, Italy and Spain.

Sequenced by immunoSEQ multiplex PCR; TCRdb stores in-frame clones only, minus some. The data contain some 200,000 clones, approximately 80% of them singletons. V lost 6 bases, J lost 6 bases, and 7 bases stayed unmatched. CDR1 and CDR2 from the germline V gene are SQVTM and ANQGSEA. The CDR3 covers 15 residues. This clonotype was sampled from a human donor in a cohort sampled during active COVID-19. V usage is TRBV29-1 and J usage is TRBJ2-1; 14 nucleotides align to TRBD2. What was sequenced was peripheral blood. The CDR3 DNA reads TGCAGCGTCGTGACTAGCGGGAGGGCCACCAATGAGCAGTTCTTC. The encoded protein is CSVVTSGRATNEQFF.